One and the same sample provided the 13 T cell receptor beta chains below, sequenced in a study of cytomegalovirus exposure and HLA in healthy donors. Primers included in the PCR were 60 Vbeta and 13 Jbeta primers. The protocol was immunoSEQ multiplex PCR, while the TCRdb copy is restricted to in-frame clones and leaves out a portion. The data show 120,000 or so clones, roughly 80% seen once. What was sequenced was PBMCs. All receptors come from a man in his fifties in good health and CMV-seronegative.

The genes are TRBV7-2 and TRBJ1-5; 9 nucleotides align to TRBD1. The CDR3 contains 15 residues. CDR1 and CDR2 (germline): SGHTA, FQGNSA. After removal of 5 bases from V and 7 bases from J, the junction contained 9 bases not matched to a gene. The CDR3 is CASSPRTGDGQPQHF. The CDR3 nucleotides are TGTGCCAGCAGCCCACGGACAGGGGACGGGCAGCCCCAGCATTTT.

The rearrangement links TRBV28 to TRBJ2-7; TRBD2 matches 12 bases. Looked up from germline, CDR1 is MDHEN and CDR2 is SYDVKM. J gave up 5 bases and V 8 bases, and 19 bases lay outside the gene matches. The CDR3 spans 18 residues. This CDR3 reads CASPPGTASSGRVNEQYF. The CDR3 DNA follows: TGTGCCAGCCCACCCGGGACAGCCTCTAGCGGGAGGGTAAACGAGCAGTACTTC.

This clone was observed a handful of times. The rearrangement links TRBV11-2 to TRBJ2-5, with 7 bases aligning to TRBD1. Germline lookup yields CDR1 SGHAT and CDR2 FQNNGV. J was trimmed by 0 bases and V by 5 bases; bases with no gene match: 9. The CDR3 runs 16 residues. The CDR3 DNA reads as TGTGCCAGCAGCGTCCGGGACAGCTTGTACCAAGAGACCCAGTACTTC. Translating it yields CASSVRDSLYQETQYF.

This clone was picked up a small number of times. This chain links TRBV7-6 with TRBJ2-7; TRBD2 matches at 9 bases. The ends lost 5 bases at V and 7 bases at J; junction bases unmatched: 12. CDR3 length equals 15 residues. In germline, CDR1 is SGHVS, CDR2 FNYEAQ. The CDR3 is CASSPGAGGPREQYF. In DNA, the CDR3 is TGTGCCAGCAGCCCTGGGGCGGGGGGGCCGCGAGAGCAGTACTTC.

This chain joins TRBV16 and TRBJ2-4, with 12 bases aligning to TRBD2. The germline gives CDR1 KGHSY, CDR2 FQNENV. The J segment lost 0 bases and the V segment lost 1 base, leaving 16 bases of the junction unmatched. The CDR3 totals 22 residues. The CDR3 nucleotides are TGTGCCAGCAGCCAATTGACTAGCGGGAGTAGCCCCCTCTTGCTAGCCAAAAACATTCAGTACTTC. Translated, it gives CASSQLTSGSSPLLLAKNIQYF. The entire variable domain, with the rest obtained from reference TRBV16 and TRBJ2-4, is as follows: GEEVAQTPKHLVRGEGQKAKLYCAPIKGHSYVFWYQQVLKNEFKFLISFQNENVFDETGMPKERFSAKCLPNSPCSLEIQATKLEDSAVYFCASSQLTSGSSPLLLAKNIQYFGAGTRLSVL.

The CDR3 here is CASSYSHFDRTYGYTF. CDR3 nucleotides: TGTGCCAGCAGTTACTCCCACTTTGACAGGACCTATGGCTACACCTTC. This sequence joins TRBV6-5 and TRBJ1-2, with D tentatively TRBD1 (6 bases). The CDR3 has 16 amino acids. In germline, CDR1 is MNHEY, CDR2 SVGAGI. Trimming cost V 0 bases and J 4 bases, with 15 bases left between them.

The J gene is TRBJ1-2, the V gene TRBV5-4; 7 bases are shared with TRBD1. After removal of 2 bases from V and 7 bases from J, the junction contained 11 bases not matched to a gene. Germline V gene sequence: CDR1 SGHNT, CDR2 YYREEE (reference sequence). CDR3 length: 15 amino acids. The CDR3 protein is CASSFGTDKGRGYTF. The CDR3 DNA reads TGTGCCAGCAGCTTTGGGACAGACAAGGGACGTGGCTACACCTTC.

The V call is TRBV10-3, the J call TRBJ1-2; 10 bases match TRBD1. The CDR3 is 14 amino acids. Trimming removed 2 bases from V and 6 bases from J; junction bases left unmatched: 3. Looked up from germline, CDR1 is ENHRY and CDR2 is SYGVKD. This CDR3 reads CAISEPGTGDGYTF. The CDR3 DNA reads TGTGCCATCAGTGAGCCCGGGACAGGGGATGGCTACACCTTC.

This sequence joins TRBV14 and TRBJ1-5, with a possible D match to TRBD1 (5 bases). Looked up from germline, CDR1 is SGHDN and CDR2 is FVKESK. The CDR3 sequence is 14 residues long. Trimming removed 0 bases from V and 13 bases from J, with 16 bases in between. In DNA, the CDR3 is TGTGCCAGCAGCCAAGAGCACAGGCGAACGTATCAGCATTTT. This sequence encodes CASSQEHRRTYQHF. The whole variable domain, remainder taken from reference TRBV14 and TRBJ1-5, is EAGVTQFPSHSVIEKGQTVTLRCDPISGHDNLYWYRRVMGKEIKFLLHFVKESKQDESGMPNNRFLAERTGGTYSTLKVQPAELEDSGVYFCASSQEHRRTYQHFGDGTRLSIL.

The CDR3 sequence: CASSKAGTTSSYNEQFF. As DNA, the CDR3 is TGTGCCAGCAGCAAAGCGGGGACTACAAGCTCCTACAATGAGCAGTTCTTC. The gene calls are TRBV2 and TRBJ2-1, with TRBD2 matching 7 bases. The CDR3 extends over 17 amino acids. V trimming: 6 bases; J trimming: 0 bases; junction bases outside the gene matches: 11. Germline V gene lookup returns CDR1 SNHLY and CDR2 FYNNEI.

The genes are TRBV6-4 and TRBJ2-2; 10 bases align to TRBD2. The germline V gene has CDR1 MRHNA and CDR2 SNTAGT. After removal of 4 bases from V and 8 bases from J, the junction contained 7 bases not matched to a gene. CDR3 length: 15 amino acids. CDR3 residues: CASSGAAGGPGELFF. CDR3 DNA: TGTGCCAGCAGTGGAGCAGCGGGGGGGCCTGGGGAGCTGTTTTTT.

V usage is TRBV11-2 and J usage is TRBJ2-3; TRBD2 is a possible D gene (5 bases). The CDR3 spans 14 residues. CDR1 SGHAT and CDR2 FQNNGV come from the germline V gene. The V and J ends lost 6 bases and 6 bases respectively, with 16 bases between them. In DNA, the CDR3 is TGTGCCAGCAGACGGGGAGCCTATCAGGATACGCAGTATTTT. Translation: CASRRGAYQDTQYF.

The DNA for the CDR3 is TGTGCCAGCGGGAAGGGGGGGGCTCAGCCCCAGCATTTT. As protein: CASGKGGAQPQHF. The chain joins TRBV6-5 to TRBJ1-5; D might be TRBD1 (6 bases). CDR1 and CDR2 from the germline V gene are MNHEY and SVGAGI. The CDR3 has 13 amino acids. With 8 bases removed from V and 6 bases from J, the gap between germline ends came to 14 bases.